One and the same sample provided the 20 T cell receptor beta chains below, sequenced in a study of a mutant IDH1 vaccine in newly diagnosed glioma (dated by TCRdb to the early 2020s). Explained via the paper, the time point label denotes: week 35, safety follow-up. Each vaccine dose was 300 ug of a 20-mer mutant IDH1 peptide in Montanide, given subcutaneously with topical imiquimod. Their antigens remain unidentified. Receptors were amplified or captured by the immunoSEQ multiplex PCR assay. TCRdb took this table from immuneACCESS and kept in-frame rearrangements with V and J called. Such tables lack part of the clones; where checked against another copy, unresolved V genes explain under half of the gap, and the rest is unexplained. A total of tens of thousands of clones appear in this sample, 80% to 90% of them only once. About 4.6% of the sample is taken by the ten largest. Here the sequenced sample was PBMCs, taken from a glioma patient whose treatment included an IDH1 peptide vaccine. The receptors stem from a man younger than 45 with glioma.

This rearrangement joins TRBV19 to TRBJ2-3; 9 bases are a match to TRBD2. Germline trimming cut 7 bases from V and 2 bases from J; bases unmatched to any gene: 10. The CDR3 is made up of 16 amino acids. CDR1 is LNHDA and CDR2 is SQIVND in the germline V gene (reference sequence). CDR3 loop: CASNRLAGRNTDTQYF. The CDR3 coding sequence is TGTGCCAGTAATCGGCTAGCGGGGCGGAACACAGATACGCAGTATTTT. The whole variable domain, remainder taken from reference TRBV19 and TRBJ2-3, is DGGITQSPKYLFRKEGQNVTLSCEQNLNHDAMYWYRQDPGQGLRLIYYSQIVNDFQKGDIAEGYSVSREKKESFPLTVTSAQKNPTAFYLCASNRLAGRNTDTQYFGPGTRLTVL.

V and J are TRBV7-6 and TRBJ2-3; a possible D gene is TRBD2 (6 bases). CDR1 SGHVS and CDR2 FNYEAQ come from the germline V gene. The CDR3 runs 16 residues. The ends were cut back, 4 bases at V and 3 bases at J, with 17 bases in the middle. The CDR3 nucleotides read TGTGCCAGCAGCTCTCGCGGGATCCAGGAAACAGATACGCAGTATTTT. Residues: CASSSRGIQETDTQYF.

The rearrangement joins TRBV27 to TRBJ2-6, with D possibly TRBD1 on 5 matching bases. The germline gives CDR1 MNHEY, CDR2 SMNVEV (reference sequence). V was shortened by 1 base and J by 1 base, with 11 bases between the two germline ends. CDR3 length equals 17 residues. The CDR3: CASSLLNRQSGANVLTF. The CDR3 DNA is TGTGCCAGCAGTTTATTGAACAGGCAATCTGGGGCCAACGTCCTGACTTTC.

The rearrangement joins TRBV7-2 to TRBJ2-2; TRBD2 matches at 9 bases. The germline CDR1 and CDR2 sequences are SGHTA and FQGNSA. There are 16 residues in the CDR3. Germline trimming cut 6 bases from V and 2 bases from J; bases unmatched to any gene: 7. CDR3 loop: CASSWVAGVNTGELFF. As DNA, the CDR3 is TGTGCCAGCAGTTGGGTAGCGGGGGTAAACACCGGGGAGCTGTTTTTT.

With respect to this clone: The junction differs from germline at one of its ends, possibly a read error. The chain uses TRBV27 and TRBJ1-6; D ambiguous. Germline V gene data show CDR1 as MNHEY and CDR2 as SMNVEV (reference sequence). The CDR3 consists of 14 residues. CDR3: CASKEGRRYSPLHF. CDR3 bases: TGTGCCAGCAAAGAGGGCAGGAGATATTCACCCCTCCACTTC.

This sequence joins TRBV5-1 and TRBJ2-3, with 13 bases that match TRBD2. V trimming: 4 bases; J trimming: 4 bases; junction bases outside the gene matches: 6. Germline V CDR1 and CDR2: SGHRS, YFSETQ. CDR3 size: 16 residues. CDR3 sequence reads: CASSPGGLAGSDTQYF. The CDR3 nucleotides read TGCGCCAGCAGCCCTGGGGGACTAGCGGGGTCAGATACGCAGTATTTT.

The chain links TRBV7-6 to TRBJ2-7; D not certain. V lost 4 bases and J 0 bases, leaving 4 bases between the germline ends. This CDR3 comprises 12 residues. Germline CDR1 reads SGHVS; CDR2 reads FNYEAQ. The DNA of the CDR3 is TGTGCCAGCAGCTCAACCTCCTACGAGCAGTACTTC. This gives the protein CASSSTSYEQYF.

This clone was found once. The rearrangement links TRBV5-6 to TRBJ2-5; 12 bases align to TRBD2. The CDR3 has 15 amino acids. CDR1 and CDR2 from the germline V gene are SGHDT and YYEEEE. V was clipped by 0 bases and J by 5 bases; unmatched bases: 2. CDR3: CASSLASGGEETQYF. Written as DNA, the CDR3 is TGTGCCAGCAGCTTGGCTAGCGGGGGGGAGGAGACCCAGTACTTC.

J is TRBJ1-3 and V is TRBV20-1; 8 bases align to TRBD1. V shed 6 bases, J shed 16 bases, and the junction held 11 bases outside the gene matches. Germline CDR1 reads DFQATT; CDR2 reads SNEGSKA (reference sequence). The CDR3 loop spans 11 amino acids. Written as DNA, the CDR3 is TGCAGTGCGCATCCGACAGGGGTTGAGTATTTT. This gives the protein CSAHPTGVEYF.

The rearrangement links TRBV19 to TRBJ1-3, with TRBD1 matching 7 bases. Germline trimming cut 6 bases from V and 4 bases from J; bases unmatched to any gene: 6. The germline gives CDR1 LNHDA, CDR2 SQIVND (reference sequence). The CDR3 sequence is 14 residues long. The CDR3 here is CASRSQGGGNTIYF. The DNA of the CDR3 is TGTGCCAGTAGAAGCCAGGGGGGAGGAAACACCATATATTTT. Full variable domain (remainder filled in from reference TRBV19 and TRBJ1-3): DGGITQSPKYLFRKEGQNVTLSCEQNLNHDAMYWYRQDPGQGLRLIYYSQIVNDFQKGDIAEGYSVSREKKESFPLTVTSAQKNPTAFYLCASRSQGGGNTIYFGEGSWLTVV.

The gene calls are TRBV7-8 and TRBJ1-6; possible D gene TRBD1, 5 bases. Trimming removed 4 bases from V and 9 bases from J, with 16 bases in between. The CDR3 sequence is 15 residues long. Germline CDR1 is SGHVS and CDR2 is FQNEAQ. CDR3 DNA: TGTGCCAGCAGCTCAATCGGGACGCTCACTTCACCCCTCCACTTT. Translated, it gives CASSSIGTLTSPLHF.

The chain recombines TRBV19 with TRBJ1-1; no reliable D call. The V gene lost 1 base and the J gene lost 1 base, with 10 bases spanning the gap. CDR3 length: 15 amino acids. CDR1 is LNHDA, CDR2 SQIVND, per germline (reference sequence). The CDR3, as DNA: TGTGCCAGTAGTATAGTGGGCACCGCGAACACTGAAGCTTTCTTT. As protein: CASSIVGTANTEAFF.

Notes on this clone: An end of the junction does not agree with germline; a read error may underlie this. V usage is TRBV6-1 and J usage is TRBJ2-5; perhaps D is TRBD1 or TRBD2 (5 bases each). CDR3 length: 12 amino acids. Germline loops: CDR1 MNHNS, CDR2 SASEGT. Written as DNA, the CDR3 is TGTGCCAGCAGTGAACAGGGACCCCTTCATCACTTC. Translated, it gives CASSEQGPLHHF.

The rearrangement links TRBV6-6 to TRBJ2-3; D perhaps matches TRBD1 (6 bases). This CDR3 is built from 16 residues. Germline values: CDR1 MNHNY, CDR2 SVGAGI (reference sequence). Trimming took 4 bases from V and 5 from J, leaving 19 bases between them. The chain's CDR3 is CASSFTGSRAVDTQYF. CDR3 in DNA: TGTGCCAGCAGTTTCACAGGGTCACGCGCAGTAGATACGCAGTATTTT.

This clone was counted only a few times. The chain combines TRBV9 with TRBJ1-1, with D unclear. Trimming took 0 bases from V and 3 from J, leaving 6 bases between them. The germline gives CDR1 SGDLS, CDR2 YYNGEE. This CDR3 comprises 13 residues. CDR3 sequence reads: CASSVARDTEAFF. The CDR3 DNA follows: TGTGCCAGCAGCGTAGCTAGGGACACTGAAGCTTTCTTT.

This CDR3 is CASSYSIQQGPQHF. The CDR3 bases are TGTGCCAGCAGTTACTCGATCCAACAGGGGCCCCAGCATTTT. The chain couples TRBV6-5 to TRBJ1-5; tentatively, D is TRBD1 (6 bases). Trimming stripped 0 bases from V and 9 bases from J, with 12 bases between. Germline CDR1 MNHEY, CDR2 SVGAGI. This CDR3 has 14 amino acids.

The rearrangement links TRBV5-6 to TRBJ1-2; 7 bases line up with TRBD1. The germline gives CDR1 SGHDT, CDR2 YYEEEE. Losses at the gene ends were 2 bases for V and 0 bases for J; bases not matched to a gene: 7. The CDR3 spans 16 residues. The CDR3 region is CASSFVPGQTNYGYTF. Written as DNA, the CDR3 is TGTGCCAGCAGCTTTGTCCCGGGACAGACTAACTATGGCTACACCTTC.

The chain couples TRBV4-1 to TRBJ2-1, with D perhaps TRBD1 (5 bases). The germline V gene has CDR1 MGHRA and CDR2 YSYEKL. Between the trimmed V and J ends, which lost 1 base and 8 bases, there was a span of 21 bases. The CDR3 is 17 amino acids. The CDR3 nucleotides are TGCGCCAGCAGCCAAGTTCGTAAGGGGCGCCTTTGGGATGAGCAGTTCTTC. Residues: CASSQVRKGRLWDEQFF.

Note on this clone: An end of the junction does not agree with germline; a read error may underlie this. The CDR3 loop is CASSLIGLGTGLMKSF. CDR3 nucleotide sequence: TGTGCCAGCAGCTTAATAGGCCTCGGGACAGGGCTTATGAAAAGCTTC. The chain links TRBV11-2 to TRBJ1-2, with TRBD1 matching 9 bases. This CDR3 comprises 16 residues. CDR1 SGHAT and CDR2 FQNNGV come from the germline V gene.

J is TRBJ2-6 and V is TRBV5-1, with D possibly TRBD1 on 6 matching bases. This CDR3 contains 14 residues. The V and J ends lost 4 bases and 4 bases respectively, with 9 bases between them. Germline V gives CDR1 SGHRS, CDR2 YFSETQ. DNA of the CDR3: TGCGCCAGCAGCGCAGGGGCCGGGGCCAACGTCCTGACTTTC. Protein: CASSAGAGANVLTF.